This TCR beta chain was profiled in a study of blood T cell repertoires in COVID-19. Study-wide background: COVID-19 samples collected from the United States, Italy and Spain covered acute and convalescent phases. The analysed material was cDNA or gDNA that came from T cells, B-cell-depleted T cells, or PBMCs.

TCRdb's copy holds only in-frame clones and misses some; the assay was immunoSEQ multiplex PCR. This table has about 260,000 clones, 70% to 90% appearing once. Worth noting for this clone: No conserved phenylalanine or tryptophan is present at the end of the CDR3, so a read error is the likely explanation. The DNA is left out, because the CDR3 cannot be placed on it with certainty; the CDR3 is given as TCRdb lists it.

Per the germline V gene, CDR1 is WNHNN and CDR2 is SYGVQD (reference sequence). The CDR3 adds up to 10 amino acids, both ends counted. Sequencing used peripheral blood. The genes are TRBV10-1 and TRBJ1-2; the table's D call, TRBD1, has no DNA check behind it. This TCR was recovered from a man between 18 and 29 years old with active or convalescent COVID-19. This chain's CDR3 is CASSSGTVLR.